One sample yielded the 19 T cell receptor beta chains listed below, sequenced in a study of blood T cells in healthy people across ages. Together with a sample-barcoded 5' primer, a J-beta primer mix was included in a second PCR lasting roughly 6 to 12 cycles. TCRdb reanalysed the 5' RACE reads using MiXCR and keeps one entry per CDR3 protein. The sample has 1,500,000 or so distinct CDR3 sequences, approximately 59% seen once; the top ten hold over 5.5%. The sample comprised blood. These receptors were taken from a man aged 18 to 30 in good health.

This clonotype was picked up a small number of times. The rearrangement uses TRBV20-1 and TRBJ2-7; 10 bases are shared with TRBD2. CDR1 is DFQATT, CDR2 SNEGSKA, per germline (reference sequence). V lost 0 bases and J lost 3; bases outside the gene matches: 5. The CDR3 runs to 15 residues. The CDR3 DNA follows: TGCAGTGCTAGAGATCCTAGCGGGAGCTTCTACGAGCAGTACTTC. Protein product: CSARDPSGSFYEQYF.

V gene TRBV6-5 combines with J gene TRBJ2-7; 11 bases match TRBD2. Germline CDR1 MNHEY, CDR2 SVGAGI. The ends lost 7 bases at V and 4 bases at J; junction bases unmatched: 9. The CDR3 covers 15 residues. The CDR3, as DNA: TGTGCCAGCACAGTCTTAGCGGGAGGGGCATACGAGCAGTACTTC. It yields the protein CASTVLAGGAYEQYF.

This chain joins TRBV12-3 or TRBV12-4 and TRBJ2-7; weak D call: TRBD1 (5 bases). This CDR3 is built from 11 residues. The ends were cut back, 7 bases at V and 4 bases at J, with 8 bases in the middle. CDR3 coding DNA: TGTGCCAGCAAGGGGTGGTACGAGCAGTACTTC. Its translation: CASKGWYEQYF.

The chain is built from TRBV5-1 and TRBJ2-5; D may be TRBD2 (6 bases). There are 20 residues in the CDR3. Trimming left V 0 bases short and J 2 bases short, with 26 bases between. Looked up from germline, CDR1 is SGHRS and CDR2 is YFSETQ. CDR3 region: CASSLVPPGGSTSFQETQYF. CDR3 DNA: TGCGCCAGCAGCTTGGTCCCGCCCGGGGGATCGACAAGTTTTCAAGAGACCCAGTACTTC.

The chain couples TRBV11-2 to TRBJ1-2; D is unclear. Looked up from germline, CDR1 is SGHAT and CDR2 is FQNNGV. V lost 3 bases and J lost 4, with 9 bases in between. The CDR3 sequence is 13 residues long. The CDR3: CASSLNRPYGYTF. The CDR3 DNA sequence: TGTGCCAGCAGCTTGAACAGACCCTATGGCTACACCTTC.

V gene TRBV7-6 combines with J gene TRBJ2-7, with a possible D match to TRBD1 (6 bases). The length of the CDR3 is 15 residues. Germline V lookup: CDR1 SGHVS, CDR2 FNYEAQ. V was pared by 6 bases and J by 0 bases, with 15 bases between. The CDR3 DNA sequence: TGTGCCAGCAGGATAAGACAGGAGTTCTCCTACGAGCAGTACTTC. Its translation is CASRIRQEFSYEQYF. The complete variable domain, with remaining parts taken from reference TRBV7-6 and TRBJ2-7, reads GAGVSQSPRYKVTKRGQDVALRCDPISGHVSLYWYRQALGQGPEFLTYFNYEAQQDKSGLPNDRFSAERPEGSISTLTIQRTEQRDSAMYRCASRIRQEFSYEQYFGPGTRLTVT.

The CDR3 loop reads CSARDPFSYEQYF. In DNA form, the CDR3 reads TGCAGTGCTAGAGACCCCTTCTCCTACGAGCAGTACTTC. The chain is built from TRBV20-1 and TRBJ2-7; D unresolved. Deletions cut 0 bases from V and 0 bases from J, with 6 bases between. Germline CDR1 is DFQATT and CDR2 is SNEGSKA (reference sequence). This CDR3 has 13 residues.

This clonotype occurred a few times. V gene TRBV4-1 combines with J gene TRBJ2-7; perhaps TRBD1 as D (6 bases). Germline V gene data show CDR1 as MGHRA and CDR2 as YSYEKL. CDR3 size: 17 residues. The V end lost 4 bases, the J end lost 2 bases, and 21 bases lay between the germline ends. CDR3 sequence: CASSRHQRGHAAYEQYF. CDR3 nucleotide sequence: TGCGCCAGCAGCCGACACCAGAGGGGACACGCTGCCTACGAGCAGTACTTC.

This clonotype was detected only once. V usage is TRBV4-1 and J usage is TRBJ1-2; D perhaps matches TRBD1 (6 bases). The CDR3 covers 14 residues. V was pared by 1 base and J by 7 bases, with 13 bases between. Germline CDR1 MGHRA, CDR2 YSYEKL. The chain's CDR3 is CASSQVTGLRGYTF. The CDR3 DNA is TGCGCCAGCAGCCAAGTCACAGGGTTACGTGGCTACACCTTC.

CDR3 sequence: CAISEYTGTYYEQFF. In nucleotides, the CDR3 is TGTGCCATCAGTGAGTACACAGGTACTTACTATGAGCAGTTCTTC. The V and J genes are TRBV10-3 and TRBJ2-1, with a weak D call TRBD1 (5 bases). Germline V CDR1 and CDR2: ENHRY, SYGVKD. Between the trimmed V and J ends, which lost 1 base and 8 bases, there was a span of 15 bases. The CDR3 runs 15 residues.

The V and J genes are TRBV10-3 and TRBJ2-5, with 9 nucleotides matching TRBD1. This CDR3 comprises 17 residues. J lost 1 base, V lost 0 bases, and 6 bases had no gene match. CDR1 ENHRY and CDR2 SYGVKD come from the germline V gene. This chain's CDR3 is CAISESTGTGTQETQYF. As DNA, the CDR3 is TGTGCCATCAGTGAGTCGACCGGGACAGGGACCCAAGAGACCCAGTACTTC.

This clonotype was observed a few times. The V gene is TRBV20-1, the J gene TRBJ1-6; D unclear. Germline values: CDR1 DFQATT, CDR2 SNEGSKA (reference sequence). The V end was cut by 5 bases, the J end by 6 bases, with 11 bases between. The CDR3 is made up of 13 amino acids. The CDR3 coding sequence is TGCAGTGCTCACGAGGTCCGTAATTCACCCCTCCACTTT. Amino acids: CSAHEVRNSPLHF.

The chain couples TRBV5-1 to TRBJ2-2; 7 nucleotides agree with TRBD2. In germline, CDR1 is SGHRS, CDR2 YFSETQ. Trimming cost V 4 bases and J 4 bases; bases outside gene matches: 7. This CDR3 has 15 residues. In nucleotides, the CDR3 is TGCGCCAGCAGCATTACTGTAGCGGGCACCGGGGAGCTGTTTTTT. Protein sequence: CASSITVAGTGELFF.

This clonotype was detected only a few times. J is TRBJ2-3 and V is TRBV29-1, with 8 bases lining up with TRBD2. Germline loops: CDR1 SQVTM, CDR2 ANQGSEA. V lost 7 bases, J lost 2 bases, and 11 bases stayed unmatched. The CDR3 extends over 15 amino acids. DNA of the CDR3: TGCAGCGCCTCCGCCAGCGGGGGACCCACAGATACGCAGTATTTT. Residues: CSASASGGPTDTQYF.

J is TRBJ1-6 and V is TRBV7-8; D is undetermined. Germline CDR1 reads SGHVS; CDR2 reads FQNEAQ. Trimming stripped 1 base from V and 10 bases from J, with 14 bases between. The CDR3 is 15 residues long. The CDR3 loop reads CASSLDGEGYSPLHF. DNA of the CDR3: TGTGCCAGCAGCTTAGACGGGGAAGGTTACTCACCCCTCCACTTT.

This clonotype has just a few counts. This rearrangement joins TRBV6-6 to TRBJ2-5; 8 nucleotides match TRBD1. CDR3 size: 15 residues. V shed 2 bases, J shed 5 bases, and the junction held 7 bases outside the gene matches. Per the germline V gene, CDR1 is MNHNY and CDR2 is SVGAGI (reference sequence). CDR3 loop: CASSYGDRQRETQYF. CDR3 coding DNA: TGTGCCAGCAGTTACGGGGACAGGCAGAGGGAGACCCAGTACTTC.

CDR3 bases: TGTGCCAGCAGCCGGCGGTTGGCTTCTCTTCAAGAGACCCAGTACTTC. Translation: CASSRRLASLQETQYF. The chain has TRBV27 and TRBJ2-5; no definite D call. With 6 bases removed from V and 2 bases from J, the gap between germline ends came to 19 bases. CDR3 length: 16 amino acids. Per the germline V gene, CDR1 is MNHEY and CDR2 is SMNVEV (reference sequence).

The chain couples TRBV6-2 or TRBV6-3 to TRBJ1-5, with TRBD1 matching 7 bases. CDR1 is MNHEY, CDR2 SVGEGT, per germline. The CDR3 totals 15 residues. V trimming: 2 bases; J trimming: 5 bases; junction bases outside the gene matches: 6. This chain's CDR3 is CASSYQTGNDQPQHF. The CDR3, as DNA: TGTGCCAGCAGTTACCAGACAGGGAATGATCAGCCCCAGCATTTT.

This clonotype was recorded a few times. J is TRBJ2-1 and V is TRBV27, with D tentatively TRBD2 (6 bases). Germline V gene sequence: CDR1 MNHEY, CDR2 SMNVEV (reference sequence). The CDR3 covers 15 residues. The V end was cut by 7 bases, the J end by 0 bases, with 13 bases between. This CDR3 is CASTKGRGSYNEQFF. In DNA, the CDR3 is TGTGCCAGCACCAAGGGGCGGGGCTCCTACAATGAGCAGTTCTTC.